Below, 6 T cell receptor beta chains from the same sample are listed, as sequenced in a study of shared clonotypes between healthy human individuals. Here immunoSEQ multiplex PCR was the method, and the copy in TCRdb shows in-frame clones only, minus some. The repertoire holds 2 million to 2.5 million clones, approximately 93% seen once, with roughly 0.36% in the top ten. Sequences were obtained from naive CD4+ T cells from PBMCs. Noted subset: CD45RA+ positively selected. These receptors were taken from a man between 18 and 29 years old in good health. Some clones in this sample may be carry-over from other donors' samples.

The chain recombines TRBV7-2 with TRBJ1-1, with D unresolved. Trimming stripped 2 bases from V and 0 bases from J, with 10 bases between. Germline V gene lookup returns CDR1 SGHTA and CDR2 FQGNSA. The CDR3 has 15 amino acids. The chain's CDR3 is CASSLTSAMNTEAFF. CDR3 DNA: TGTGCCAGCAGCTTAACTTCAGCGATGAACACTGAAGCTTTCTTT.

This chain links TRBV18 with TRBJ1-5; D is uncertain. The V gene's germline CDR1 is KGHSH and CDR2 LQKENI. The V and J ends lost 3 bases and 5 bases respectively, with 5 bases between them. CDR3 length: 12 amino acids. This CDR3 reads CASSPGYQPQHF. CDR3 DNA: TGTGCCAGCTCACCCGGATATCAGCCCCAGCATTTT.

The chain recombines TRBV15 with TRBJ2-3; 11 bases agree with TRBD2. Trimming removed 4 bases from V and 5 bases from J; junction bases left unmatched: 5. This CDR3 has 15 amino acids. Germline loops: CDR1 LNHNV, CDR2 YYDKDF (reference sequence). CDR3 in amino acids: CATSNSGRAEDTQYF. CDR3 nucleotide sequence: TGTGCCACCAGCAATAGCGGGAGGGCCGAAGATACGCAGTATTTT. Together with reference TRBV15 and TRBJ2-3, the CDR3 gives the full variable domain: DAMVIQNPRYQVTQFGKPVTLSCSQTLNHNVMYWYQQKSSQAPKLLFHYYDKDFNNEADTPDNFQSRRPNTSFCFLDIRSPGLGDTAMYLCATSNSGRAEDTQYFGPGTRLTVL.

This rearrangement joins TRBV10-3 to TRBJ1-4, with D hard to call. Per the germline V gene, CDR1 is ENHRY and CDR2 is SYGVKD. The V end was cut by 4 bases, the J end by 6 bases, with 12 bases between. The CDR3 loop spans 14 amino acids. The CDR3 sequence is CAISGVGQDEKLFF. The CDR3 coding sequence is TGTGCCATCAGTGGGGTAGGGCAGGATGAAAAACTGTTTTTT.

This clone appeared a single time. V and J are TRBV19 and TRBJ2-4, with TRBD2 identical over 12 bases. The CDR3 is 17 residues long. Germline CDR1 and CDR2: LNHDA and SQIVND (reference sequence). The ends lost 1 base at V and 0 bases at J; junction bases unmatched: 1. The CDR3 here is CASSIGTSGVAKNIQYF. The CDR3 nucleotides read TGTGCCAGTAGTATAGGGACTAGCGGGGTAGCCAAAAACATTCAGTACTTC. The full variable domain, in which reference TRBV19 and TRBJ2-4 provide the parts outside the CDR3, is DGGITQSPKYLFRKEGQNVTLSCEQNLNHDAMYWYRQDPGQGLRLIYYSQIVNDFQKGDIAEGYSVSREKKESFPLTVTSAQKNPTAFYLCASSIGTSGVAKNIQYFGAGTRLSVL.

The chain links TRBV6-4 to TRBJ1-5; the match to TRBD1 covers 8 bases. Germline loops: CDR1 MRHNA, CDR2 SNTAGT. This CDR3 has 13 residues. The junction had 2 bases not matched to a gene; V was cut back by 3 bases and J by 7 bases. The CDR3 here is CASSDSGGQPQHF. CDR3 in DNA: TGTGCCAGCAGTGATTCAGGGGGCCAGCCCCAGCATTTT.